This TCR beta chain originates from a study of chemoradiotherapy in HPV16-positive cancers. Across the whole study: Candidate HPV-specific clones and shared TCR motifs came from a couple of HPV16-positive patients.

In its sample, this clone was seen once. What it binds is not known. V was trimmed by 4 bases and J by 3 bases, leaving 9 bases between them. This CDR3 region has 12 residues. Germline-derived CDR1 and CDR2 are GTSNPN and SVGIG (reference sequence). General study points: In HPV16-positive patients, HPV-responsive T-cell expansion tracked better recurrence-free survival. Non-HPV-specific T cells did not expand in tumors during treatment, whereas candidate HPV-specific clones and E7-related motifs did.

Over chemoradiotherapy, repertoires were sampled more than once. Clones were read by immunoSEQ multiplex PCR, and TCRdb kept only the in-frame ones, dropping some. The sample has 35,000 to 45,000 clones; more than 75% are singletons. The chain couples TRBV30 to TRBJ1-2; the D is unclear. The receptor comes from a human donor with HPV-associated anogenital cancer. The input for sequencing was blood, taken from a patient who underwent chemoradiotherapy. In DNA, the CDR3 is TGTGCCTGGAAGGACCGCCACTATGGCTACACCTTC. Protein sequence: CAWKDRHYGYTF.